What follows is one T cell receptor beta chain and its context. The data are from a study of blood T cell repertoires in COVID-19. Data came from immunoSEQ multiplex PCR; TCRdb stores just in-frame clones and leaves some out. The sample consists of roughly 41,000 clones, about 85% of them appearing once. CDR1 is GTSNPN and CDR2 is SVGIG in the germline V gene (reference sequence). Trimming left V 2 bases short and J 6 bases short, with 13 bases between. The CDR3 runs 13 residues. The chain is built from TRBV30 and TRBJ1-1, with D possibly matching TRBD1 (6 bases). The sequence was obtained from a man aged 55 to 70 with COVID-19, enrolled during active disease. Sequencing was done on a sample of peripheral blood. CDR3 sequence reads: CAWSITGRAEAFF. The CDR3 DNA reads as TGTGCCTGGAGTATCACAGGGAGGGCTGAAGCTTTCTTT.